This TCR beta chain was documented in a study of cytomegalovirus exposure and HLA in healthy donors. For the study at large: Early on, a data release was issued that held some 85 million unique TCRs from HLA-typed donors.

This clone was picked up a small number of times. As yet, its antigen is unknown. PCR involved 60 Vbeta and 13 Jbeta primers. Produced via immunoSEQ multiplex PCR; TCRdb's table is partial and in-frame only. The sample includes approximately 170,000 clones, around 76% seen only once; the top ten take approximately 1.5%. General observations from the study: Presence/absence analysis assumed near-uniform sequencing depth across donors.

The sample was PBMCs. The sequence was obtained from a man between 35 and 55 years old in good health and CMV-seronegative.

CDR3 in amino acids: CASSGGTGRSHEQYF. The CDR3 DNA reads TGTGCCAGCAGTGGAGGGACAGGGAGATCCCACGAGCAGTACTTC. The chain recombines TRBV2 with TRBJ2-7; TRBD1 matches at 9 bases. The V gene end was trimmed by 4 bases and the J gene end by 5 bases; junction bases not matched to a gene: 9. Germline CDR1 SNHLY, CDR2 FYNNEI. The CDR3 is made up of 15 amino acids. The whole variable domain, filled in from reference TRBV2 and TRBJ2-7, reads EPEVTQTPSHQVTQMGQEVILRCVPISNHLYFYWYRQILGQKVEFLVSFYNNEISEKSEIFDDQFSVERPDGSNFTLKIRSTKLEDSAMYFCASSGGTGRSHEQYFGPGTRLTVT.